A single sample is the source of the 11 T cell receptor beta chains below, sequenced in a study of cytomegalovirus exposure and HLA in healthy donors. Primers: 60 Vbeta forward and 13 Jbeta reverse. The data were produced by immunoSEQ multiplex PCR, yet TCRdb's version contains in-frame clones alone and is incomplete. The sample has 70,000 to 95,000 clones; approximately 80% are singletons. Sequencing was carried out using PBMCs. Source of these receptors: a man aged 30 to 45 in good health and CMV-seropositive.

The chain links TRBV30 to TRBJ1-2, with D possibly TRBD1 on 6 matching bases. V lost 3 bases and J lost 4, with 12 bases in between. This CDR3 spans 13 amino acids. CDR1 and CDR2 (germline): GTSNPN, SVGIG (reference sequence). CDR3 in DNA: TGTGCCTGGAGCGAAGGACAGACCTATGGCTACACCTTC. Translated: CAWSEGQTYGYTF.

The gene calls are TRBV6-1 and TRBJ1-2; no clear D gene. V was clipped by 1 base and J by 0 bases, with 9 bases between them. The germline V gene has CDR1 MNHNS and CDR2 SASEGT. The CDR3 extends over 15 amino acids. Here the CDR3 DNA reads TGTGCCAGCAGTGAAGGTATTGTCCCTAACTATGGCTACACCTTC. Translation: CASSEGIVPNYGYTF.

The V and J genes are TRBV6-5 and TRBJ1-2; no firm D call. The CDR3 extends over 15 amino acids. V was cut by 0 bases and J by 4 bases, with 12 bases left in between. Germline V gene sequence: CDR1 MNHEY, CDR2 SVGAGI. CDR3 DNA sequence: TGTGCCAGCAGTTACTCGCGGGTAGGCGGCTATGGCTACACCTTC. Amino acid sequence: CASSYSRVGGYGYTF.

The chain employs TRBV30 and TRBJ1-2; no definite D call. Germline V CDR1 and CDR2: GTSNPN, SVGIG (reference sequence). The CDR3 contains 13 residues. The V end was cut by 2 bases, the J end by 8 bases, with 15 bases between. The CDR3 DNA sequence: TGTGCCTGGAGTACGGGGATCGGACGCGGCTACACCTTC. Encoded protein: CAWSTGIGRGYTF.

CDR3 region: CASRQGTARTNEKLFF. The CDR3 DNA reads as TGTGCCAGCAGACAGGGGACAGCTCGAACTAATGAAAAACTGTTTTTT. The chain uses TRBV7-2 and TRBJ1-4; 7 positions match TRBD1. Germline V gene sequence: CDR1 SGHTA, CDR2 FQGNSA. J lost 1 base, V lost 6 bases, and 8 bases had no gene match. This CDR3 is built from 16 residues.

The chain joins TRBV4-2 to TRBJ1-5; TRBD1 matches at 7 bases. With 4 bases clipped from V and 10 bases from J, the junction kept 16 bases outside the gene matches. The CDR3 covers 16 residues. Germline CDR1 reads LGHNA; CDR2 reads YNFKEQ. The CDR3 loop reads CASSPLIQTGREPQHF. CDR3 nucleotides: TGTGCCAGCAGCCCCCTAATCCAGACAGGGAGAGAACCCCAGCATTTT.

The chain combines TRBV14 with TRBJ1-1; D is undetermined. The ends were cut back, 4 bases at V and 4 bases at J, with 16 bases in the middle. The CDR3 has 15 residues. CDR1 SGHDN and CDR2 FVKESK come from the germline V gene. The chain's CDR3 is CASSPRLDWSTEAFF. In DNA, the CDR3 is TGTGCCAGCAGCCCCCGGCTTGACTGGAGCACTGAAGCTTTCTTT.

The rearrangement joins TRBV27 to TRBJ2-3, with D possibly TRBD1 on 6 matching bases. The CDR3 is made up of 18 amino acids. Germline CDR1 MNHEY, CDR2 SMNVEV (reference sequence). V was shortened by 5 bases and J by 4 bases, with 25 bases between the two germline ends. The CDR3 region has the DNA TGTGCCAGCAGTCTTCGAGGGGGTCTTAATTATCTCGCAGATACGCAGTATTTT. It codes for CASSLRGGLNYLADTQYF.

This chain links TRBV18 with TRBJ2-1; 8 positions agree with TRBD1. With V trimmed by 6 bases and J by 7 bases, 11 bases remained unmatched. This CDR3 is built from 15 residues. Germline CDR1 is KGHSH and CDR2 is LQKENI. The CDR3 loop reads CASSRRTGKTNEQFF. Written as DNA, the CDR3 is TGTGCCAGCTCCCGAAGGACAGGGAAGACGAATGAGCAGTTCTTC.

This chain joins TRBV5-4 and TRBJ2-7; tentatively, D is TRBD1 (5 bases). Germline CDR1 is SGHNT and CDR2 is YYREEE (reference sequence). This CDR3 has 13 residues. V lost 0 bases to trimming and J lost 6 bases, with 10 bases between them. CDR3 DNA sequence: TGTGCCAGCAGCTTGGCGCCCCAGGGCGAGCAGTACGTC. Protein sequence: CASSLAPQGEQYV.

The rearrangement uses TRBV9 and TRBJ1-3; the D is unclear. V was trimmed by 0 bases and J by 0 bases, leaving 7 bases between them. The CDR3 is made up of 15 amino acids. Germline V CDR1 and CDR2: SGDLS, YYNGEE. This CDR3 reads CASSVDGSSGNTIYF. CDR3 sequence (DNA): TGTGCCAGCAGCGTAGATGGCTCCTCTGGAAACACCATATATTTT.